This T cell receptor beta chain is drawn from a study of blood T cells in healthy people across ages. Broader study findings: Unsorted PBMCs blocked a conclusive comparison of naive and antigen-experienced cells. Measured against age, TCR beta diversity per million T cells decreased in a roughly linear manner.

V lost 6 bases, J lost 7 bases, and 11 bases stayed unmatched. CDR3 length: 15 amino acids. Then a second PCR, running roughly 7 to 11 cycles, was carried out with a sample-barcoded 5' primer and a J-beta primer mix. TCRdb itself ran the 5' RACE reads through MiXCR, one entry per CDR3 protein. This repertoire shows about 1.4 million distinct CDR3 sequences, approximately 59% found once; its top ten account for about 6.7%. Per-sample PBMC isolation yielded at least 6.5 million cells. As for this clonotype: The antigen is unknown.

The chain combines TRBV12-3 or TRBV12-4 with TRBJ2-7; the match to TRBD2 covers 11 bases. This TCR was sampled from a man younger than 35 in good health. Source material: blood. The CDR3 bases are TGTGCCAGCAGCCCCTTAGCGGGAGGGCCGGAAGAGCAGTACTTC. Amino acids: CASSPLAGGPEEQYF.